These T cell receptor beta chains were read from a single sample in a study of cytomegalovirus exposure and HLA in healthy donors. Method: immunoSEQ multiplex PCR; TCRdb's copy keeps in-frame clones and lacks some. The sample includes approximately 210,000 clones, 60% to 85% of them seen just once. The sample taken for sequencing was PBMCs. These receptors all come from a girl aged 10 to 17 in good health and CMV-seropositive. Each CDR3 is given with its conserved first and last residue. Each record gives: clone size, CDR3 length, J gene, V gene, D gene, CDR3 DNA, CDR3 protein. A D gene is named only where the DNA matches it firmly. Where a row states a size, it is once, few, many or the class of an expanded clone; other rows omit it.

clone_size: .
cdr3_length: 16
j_call: TRBJ2-7
v_call: TRBV4-2
d_call: .
cdr3_nt: TGTGCCAGCAGCCAAGATCGGACAAACGGTCCCTACGAGCAGTACTTC
cdr3_aa: CASSQDRTNGPYEQYF

clone_size: many
cdr3_length: 14
j_call: TRBJ2-1
v_call: TRBV5-1
d_call: TRBD2
cdr3_nt: TGCGCCAGCAGTGGTGCGGGGGGTTACAATGAGCAGTTCTTC
cdr3_aa: CASSGAGGYNEQFF

clone_size: .
cdr3_length: 16
j_call: TRBJ2-1
v_call: TRBV4-3
d_call: TRBD1
cdr3_nt: TGCGCCAGCAGCAAAGGGACAGGCAGCTCCTACAATGAGCAGTTCTTC
cdr3_aa: CASSKGTGSSYNEQFF

clone_size: few
cdr3_length: 15
j_call: TRBJ2-5
v_call: TRBV25-1
d_call: TRBD1
cdr3_nt: TGTGCCAGCAGTGGATGGTCGGGCAGGGGGGAGACCCAGTACTTC
cdr3_aa: CASSGWSGRGETQYF

clone_size: .
cdr3_length: 15
j_call: TRBJ2-7
v_call: TRBV7-6
d_call: .
cdr3_nt: TGTGCCAGCAGCTTAAGAGGGGGGGGCGATTACGAGCAGTACTTC
cdr3_aa: CASSLRGGGDYEQYF

clone_size: .
cdr3_length: 18
j_call: TRBJ1-4
v_call: TRBV4-3
d_call: .
cdr3_nt: TGCGCCAGCAGCCAAGAGGGGGGAAGATTTGGGACTAATGAAAAACTGTTTTTT
cdr3_aa: CASSQEGGRFGTNEKLFF

clone_size: .
cdr3_length: 14
j_call: TRBJ2-1
v_call: TRBV6-6
d_call: .
cdr3_nt: TGTGCCAGCAGTACCCGGGGTTCCTACAATGAGCAGTTCTTC
cdr3_aa: CASSTRGSYNEQFF

clone_size: .
cdr3_length: 15
j_call: TRBJ2-5
v_call: TRBV5-1
d_call: TRBD2
cdr3_nt: TGCGCCAGCAGCTTGTCAACTAGCGGGGGGGAGACCCAGTACTTC
cdr3_aa: CASSLSTSGGETQYF

clone_size: .
cdr3_length: 17
j_call: TRBJ2-4
v_call: TRBV7-8
d_call: .
cdr3_nt: TGTGCCAGCAGCAGGACCCTTCTCGGGGGAGCCAAAAACATTCAGTACTTC
cdr3_aa: CASSRTLLGGAKNIQYF

clone_size: .
cdr3_length: 13
j_call: TRBJ1-2
v_call: TRBV6-1
d_call: .
cdr3_nt: TGTGCCAGCAGTGAAGGACAGGCCTATGGCTACACCTTC
cdr3_aa: CASSEGQAYGYTF

clone_size: few
cdr3_length: 17
j_call: TRBJ2-2
v_call: TRBV2
d_call: TRBD2
cdr3_nt: TGTGCCAGCAGTGGGACTAGCGTCCGGACGGGCACCGGGGAGCTGTTTTTT
cdr3_aa: CASSGTSVRTGTGELFF

clone_size: .
cdr3_length: 17
j_call: TRBJ2-1
v_call: TRBV25-1
d_call: TRBD1
cdr3_nt: TGTGCCAGCAGTTACGCAGGAGGACAGGGGGCGCGGGATGAGCAGTTCTTC
cdr3_aa: CASSYAGGQGARDEQFF

clone_size: .
cdr3_length: 13
j_call: TRBJ1-5
v_call: TRBV27
d_call: .
cdr3_nt: TGTGCCAGCAGTTCCAGTAGCAATCAGCCCCAGCATTTT
cdr3_aa: CASSSSSNQPQHF

clone_size: .
cdr3_length: 11
j_call: TRBJ1-4
v_call: TRBV20-1
d_call: .
cdr3_nt: TGCAGTGCTTCGGACAACGAAAAACTGTTTTTT
cdr3_aa: CSASDNEKLFF

clone_size: .
cdr3_length: 16
j_call: TRBJ2-1
v_call: TRBV5-1
d_call: .
cdr3_nt: TGCGCCAGCAGCTTGGGTGGGAGTAGCTTGGTCATGGAGCAGTTCTTC
cdr3_aa: CASSLGGSSLVMEQFF

clone_size: .
cdr3_length: 12
j_call: TRBJ2-7
v_call: TRBV11-2
d_call: .
cdr3_nt: TGTGCCAGCAGCATATGGCTTGGCGAGCAGTACTTC
cdr3_aa: CASSIWLGEQYF

clone_size: .
cdr3_length: 13
j_call: TRBJ1-5
v_call: TRBV13
d_call: .
cdr3_nt: TGTGCCAGCAGCTTAGGCATTAATCAGCCCCAGCATTTT
cdr3_aa: CASSLGINQPQHF

clone_size: .
cdr3_length: 13
j_call: TRBJ1-1
v_call: TRBV7-2
d_call: .
cdr3_nt: TGTGCCAGCAGCCCCACGGGGAGGGGGAGAGCTTTCTTT
cdr3_aa: CASSPTGRGRAFF

clone_size: few
cdr3_length: 11
j_call: TRBJ2-5
v_call: TRBV7-9
d_call: .
cdr3_nt: TGTGCCAGCAGCTTCCGGGAGACCCAGTACTTC
cdr3_aa: CASSFRETQYF

clone_size: .
cdr3_length: 13
j_call: TRBJ2-3
v_call: TRBV6-5
d_call: TRBD1
cdr3_nt: TGTGCCAGCAGAACGACAGGGGGGGATACGCAGTATTTT
cdr3_aa: CASRTTGGDTQYF

clone_size: .
cdr3_length: 17
j_call: TRBJ2-3
v_call: TRBV5-1
d_call: TRBD1
cdr3_nt: TGCGCCAGCAGCGGGGACCACAGGGGGTTGTGGACAGATACGCAGTATTTT
cdr3_aa: CASSGDHRGLWTDTQYF

clone_size: .
cdr3_length: 15
j_call: TRBJ2-4
v_call: TRBV29-1
d_call: TRBD2
cdr3_nt: TGCAGCGCCCACGGCGGGGGAAAAGCCAAAAACATTCAGTACTTC
cdr3_aa: CSAHGGGKAKNIQYF

clone_size: .
cdr3_length: 18
j_call: TRBJ2-1
v_call: TRBV9
d_call: TRBD2
cdr3_nt: TGTGCCAGCAGCGTAGTGGGACTAGCGGGGGGGCCGGGTTCTGAGCAGTTCTTC
cdr3_aa: CASSVVGLAGGPGSEQFF

clone_size: .
cdr3_length: 16
j_call: TRBJ1-4
v_call: TRBV7-9
d_call: .
cdr3_nt: TGTGCCAGCAGCCCCAGAGGGGGGGCTTTGGATGAAAAACTGTTTTTT
cdr3_aa: CASSPRGGALDEKLFF

clone_size: few
cdr3_length: 13
j_call: TRBJ2-4
v_call: TRBV6-6
d_call: .
cdr3_nt: TGTGCCAGCAGTTATATGGCCAAAAACATTCAGTACTTC
cdr3_aa: CASSYMAKNIQYF

clone_size: .
cdr3_length: 15
j_call: TRBJ1-5
v_call: TRBV15
d_call: .
cdr3_nt: TGTGCCACCAGCAGCACCGGGGAGCGCAATCAGCCCCAGCATTTT
cdr3_aa: CATSSTGERNQPQHF

clone_size: .
cdr3_length: 14
j_call: TRBJ2-4
v_call: TRBV6-5
d_call: TRBD1
cdr3_nt: TGTGCCAGCAGTGGGACAGGTCCCAAAAACATTCAGTACTTC
cdr3_aa: CASSGTGPKNIQYF

clone_size: once
cdr3_length: 13
j_call: TRBJ2-5
v_call: TRBV7-2
d_call: .
cdr3_nt: TGTGCCAGCAGCCCCCGTCCCGCGGAGACCCAGTACTTC
cdr3_aa: CASSPRPAETQYF

clone_size: .
cdr3_length: 14
j_call: TRBJ1-5
v_call: TRBV10-3
d_call: TRBD1
cdr3_nt: TGTGCCATCAGAACAGGACAGGCCGGGGAGCCCCAGCATTTT
cdr3_aa: CAIRTGQAGEPQHF

clone_size: .
cdr3_length: 15
j_call: TRBJ2-7
v_call: TRBV6-5
d_call: TRBD1
cdr3_nt: TGTGCCAGCAGTACCCCGGGACAGGGGGAGTACGAGCAGTACTTC
cdr3_aa: CASSTPGQGEYEQYF

clone_size: .
cdr3_length: 13
j_call: TRBJ1-1
v_call: TRBV9
d_call: .
cdr3_nt: TGTGCCAGCAGTCGACAATTGAACACTGAAGCTTTCTTT
cdr3_aa: CASSRQLNTEAFF

clone_size: .
cdr3_length: 14
j_call: TRBJ2-5
v_call: TRBV9
d_call: .
cdr3_nt: TGTGCCAGCAGCCCGAGAAGGGGTCAAGAGACCCAGTACTTC
cdr3_aa: CASSPRRGQETQYF

clone_size: .
cdr3_length: 15
j_call: TRBJ1-1
v_call: TRBV6-6
d_call: .
cdr3_nt: TGTGCCAGCAGTTACTCGGGACTCGGGAACACTGAAGCTTTCTTT
cdr3_aa: CASSYSGLGNTEAFF

clone_size: .
cdr3_length: 15
j_call: TRBJ2-7
v_call: TRBV18
d_call: TRBD2
cdr3_nt: TGTGCCAGCTCACCCCCCGGGGGGGAAGGATACGAGCAGTACTTC
cdr3_aa: CASSPPGGEGYEQYF

clone_size: .
cdr3_length: 13
j_call: TRBJ1-1
v_call: TRBV27
d_call: .
cdr3_nt: TGTGCCAGCAGTCCCGGGTTGAACACTGAAGCTTTCTTT
cdr3_aa: CASSPGLNTEAFF

clone_size: .
cdr3_length: 14
j_call: TRBJ1-1
v_call: TRBV7-6
d_call: .
cdr3_nt: TGTGCCAGCAGCTTATTGCAGGGAGGCACTGAAGCTTTCTTT
cdr3_aa: CASSLLQGGTEAFF

clone_size: .
cdr3_length: 14
j_call: TRBJ2-5
v_call: TRBV9
d_call: .
cdr3_nt: TGTGCCAGCAGCGCCGTGGACAGAAAAGAGACCCAGTACTTC
cdr3_aa: CASSAVDRKETQYF

clone_size: few
cdr3_length: 19
j_call: TRBJ2-5
v_call: TRBV5-1
d_call: TRBD2
cdr3_nt: TGCGCCAGCAGGCAAAGTGGTGTAGTTAGCGGGGCACGAGGGGAGACCCAGTACTTC
cdr3_aa: CASRQSGVVSGARGETQYF

clone_size: .
cdr3_length: 19
j_call: TRBJ2-3
v_call: TRBV7-9
d_call: .
cdr3_nt: TGTGCCAGCAGCTTAAGAGGTGGTCAAAGCGGCACGAGCACAGATACGCAGTATTTT
cdr3_aa: CASSLRGGQSGTSTDTQYF

clone_size: once
cdr3_length: 13
j_call: TRBJ2-7
v_call: TRBV10-3
d_call: .
cdr3_nt: TGTGCCATCAGGCGGGACAGCTCCTACGAGCAGTACTTC
cdr3_aa: CAIRRDSSYEQYF

clone_size: .
cdr3_length: 14
j_call: TRBJ2-3
v_call: TRBV12-5
d_call: .
cdr3_nt: TGTGCTAGTGGCCCCGGGGGGCCCACAGATACGCAGTATTTT
cdr3_aa: CASGPGGPTDTQYF

clone_size: few
cdr3_length: 15
j_call: TRBJ2-1
v_call: TRBV4-2
d_call: TRBD2
cdr3_nt: TGTGCCAGCAGCCAAGTAGCGGGGGGCAGTTTTGAGCAGTTCTTC
cdr3_aa: CASSQVAGGSFEQFF

clone_size: .
cdr3_length: 14
j_call: TRBJ1-6
v_call: TRBV5-4
d_call: TRBD1
cdr3_nt: TGTGCCAGCAACCTACAGGGGATCAATTCACCCCTCCACTTT
cdr3_aa: CASNLQGINSPLHF

clone_size: .
cdr3_length: 12
j_call: TRBJ2-7
v_call: TRBV6-5
d_call: TRBD2
cdr3_nt: TGTGCCAGCAGTCCGGGGGGGTACGAGCAGTACTTC
cdr3_aa: CASSPGGYEQYF